One sample yielded the 32 T cell receptor beta chains listed below, sequenced in a study of T cells in Graves' hyperthyroidism and ophthalmopathy. The investigators amplified TCR beta CDR3 regions from RNA transcripts. A first-round RT-PCR of the TCR CDR3 used the HTBI primer set. Via MiXCR, TCRdb re-called the multiplex PCR reads, giving one row per CDR3 protein. The table lists under 350,000 distinct CDR3 sequences, roughly an eighth of them singletons. Sequenced: blood. These receptors were taken from a woman aged 35 to 49 with Graves' hyperthyroidism.

This clonotype came up many times. V usage is TRBV5-1 and J usage is TRBJ1-1, with D perhaps TRBD1 (6 bases). This CDR3 is 14 amino acids long. Germline V lookup: CDR1 SGHRS, CDR2 YFSETQ. The ends were cut back, 4 bases at V and 1 base at J, with 11 bases in the middle. DNA of the CDR3: TGCGCCAGCAGCGCGAGGGGACAGAACACTGAAGCTTTCTTT. Translated: CASSARGQNTEAFF.

J is TRBJ2-1 and V is TRBV10-3; weak D call: TRBD1 (6 bases). This CDR3 region has 15 residues. Trimming removed 5 bases from V and 0 bases from J, with 11 bases in between. Germline-derived CDR1 and CDR2 are ENHRY and SYGVKD. The CDR3 nucleotides are TGTGCCATCAGTCCTCAGGGGAGCTCCTACAATGAGCAGTTCTTC. It translates to CAISPQGSSYNEQFF.

This clonotype was counted many times. This chain links TRBV24-1 with TRBJ1-5; D uncertain. The CDR3 covers 13 residues. Germline lookup yields CDR1 KGHDR and CDR2 SFDVKD. V was trimmed by 5 bases and J by 3 bases, leaving 7 bases between them. CDR3 sequence (DNA): TGTGCCACCAGTGGCCCGTACAATCAGCCCCAGCATTTT. Protein: CATSGPYNQPQHF.

This clonotype occurred a few times. This rearrangement joins TRBV7-3 to TRBJ1-5; 10 nucleotides line up with TRBD1. Germline V gene sequence: CDR1 SGHTA, CDR2 FQGTGA. CDR3 length equals 20 residues. V lost 4 bases, J lost 2 bases, and 17 bases stayed unmatched. In nucleotides, the CDR3 is TGTGCCAGCAGCTCCGGTATCGGGACAGGGGATTATATGGGCAATCAGCCCCAGCATTTT. Its protein product is CASSSGIGTGDYMGNQPQHF.

This clonotype was seen repeatedly, ten times or more. The CDR3 sequence is CASSPNRYGYTF. The CDR3 nucleotides read TGTGCCAGCAGCCCGAACAGATATGGCTACACCTTC. J is TRBJ1-2 and V is TRBV3-1, with D uncertain. Germline values: CDR1 LGHDT, CDR2 YNNKEL (reference sequence). Between the trimmed V and J ends, which lost 4 bases and 5 bases, there was a span of 8 bases. The CDR3 consists of 12 residues. Complete variable domain (other parts from reference TRBV3-1 and TRBJ1-2): DTAVSQTPKYLVTQMGNDKSIKCEQNLGHDTMYWYKQDSKKFLKIMFSYNNKELIINETVPNRFSPKSPDKAHLNLHINSLELGDSAVYFCASSPNRYGYTFGSGTRLTVV.

This clonotype was seen many times. This chain links TRBV12-3 or TRBV12-4 with TRBJ1-6; D gene ambiguous. The CDR3 extends over 15 amino acids. V lost 5 bases and J 7 bases, leaving 15 bases between the germline ends. CDR3 in DNA: TGTGCCAGCAGTACTGGTGGAGGCTTAAATTCACCCCTCCACTTT. Protein sequence: CASSTGGGLNSPLHF.

This rearrangement joins TRBV5-1 to TRBJ1-1; the D is unclear. There are 16 residues in the CDR3. Germline CDR1 is SGHRS and CDR2 is YFSETQ. Trimming removed 1 base from V and 1 base from J, with 14 bases in between. The CDR3 region has the DNA TGCGCCAGCAGCTTGATCCCGGGATCAGGGAACACTGAAGCTTTCTTT. Amino acid sequence: CASSLIPGSGNTEAFF.

This clonotype was found many times. The rearrangement joins TRBV3-1 to TRBJ1-6; D unresolved. The V and J ends lost 1 base and 8 bases respectively, with 6 bases between them. CDR3 size: 13 residues. Germline CDR1 LGHDT, CDR2 YNNKEL (reference sequence). In DNA, the CDR3 is TGTGCCAGCAGCCAAGGGAGCGATTCACCCCTCCACTTT. It encodes CASSQGSDSPLHF.

This clonotype was seen ten or more times. The CDR3 protein is CASSILGQENYGYTF. The CDR3 region has the DNA TGTGCCAGTAGTATCCTCGGACAGGAGAACTATGGCTACACCTTC. V and J are TRBV19 and TRBJ1-2, with 7 bases that match TRBD1. The CDR3 extends over 15 amino acids. Germline lookup yields CDR1 LNHDA and CDR2 SQIVND (reference sequence). V lost 3 bases, J lost 2 bases, and 6 bases stayed unmatched.

V is TRBV18 and J is TRBJ1-4; maybe TRBD1 (6 bases). Germline values: CDR1 KGHSH, CDR2 LQKENI. Deletions cut 4 bases from V and 4 bases from J, with 13 bases between. This CDR3 contains 15 residues. The CDR3 bases are TGTGCCAGCTCACGAGGACAGTCCCTTAATGAAAAACTGTTTTTT. This sequence encodes CASSRGQSLNEKLFF.

This clonotype was picked up many times. V is TRBV5-1 and J is TRBJ1-5; D ambiguous. This CDR3 contains 13 residues. Germline values: CDR1 SGHRS, CDR2 YFSETQ. Trimming removed 1 base at V and 5 bases at J, with 7 bases between. The CDR3, as DNA: TGCGCCAGCAGCTTGTATGGGGATCAGCCCCAGCATTTT. Its translation: CASSLYGDQPQHF.

This clonotype was seen at least ten times. This chain joins TRBV7-9 and TRBJ2-5; D perhaps matches TRBD1 (5 bases). Germline loops: CDR1 SEHNR, CDR2 FQNEAQ (reference sequence). The V gene lost 3 bases and the J gene lost 5 bases, with 16 bases spanning the gap. CDR3 length: 15 amino acids. This CDR3 is CASSFGLGADETQYF. CDR3 sequence (DNA): TGTGCCAGCAGCTTCGGGCTTGGGGCGGATGAGACCCAGTACTTC.

This chain uses TRBV12-3 or TRBV12-4 with TRBJ1-1; TRBD1 might be the D (5 bases). Trimming shortened V by 10 bases and J by 7 bases, and 13 bases separated the two germline ends. This CDR3 region has 11 residues. The CDR3 sequence is CANRRDGEAFF. CDR3 nucleotide sequence: TGTGCCAATCGACGGGACGGTGAAGCTTTCTTT.

This clonotype was found many times. V usage is TRBV7-2 and J usage is TRBJ2-3; D gene uncertain. The CDR3 is 14 residues long. Germline-derived CDR1 and CDR2 are SGHTA and FQGNSA. V lost 1 base and J 6 bases, leaving 11 bases between the germline ends. The CDR3 DNA reads TGTGCCAGCAGCTTAGGACTGGCCCCGGATACGCAGTATTTT. Its protein is CASSLGLAPDTQYF.

There are many counts of this clonotype. V and J are TRBV5-5 and TRBJ1-1; unclear D gene. CDR3 size: 13 residues. Germline V gene data show CDR1 as SGHKS and CDR2 as YYEKEE (reference sequence). The V and J ends lost 9 bases and 3 bases respectively, with 15 bases between them. The CDR3 region is CATNQAVYTEAFF. CDR3 nucleotides: TGTGCCACCAATCAGGCGGTTTACACTGAAGCTTTCTTT.

This clonotype occurred a few times. The chain employs TRBV6-4 and TRBJ2-1; 10 nucleotides align to TRBD1. Unmatched junction bases numbered 10, after V lost 5 bases and J lost 9 bases. Germline values: CDR1 MRHNA, CDR2 SNTAGT. The CDR3 has 15 amino acids. The DNA of the CDR3 is TGTGCCAGCAGTCAAGTGGACAGGGGGTCGACTGAGCAGTTCTTC. It translates to CASSQVDRGSTEQFF.

The chain uses TRBV7-9 and TRBJ2-1; 9 nucleotides line up with TRBD2. Looked up from germline, CDR1 is SEHNR and CDR2 is FQNEAQ (reference sequence). CDR3 size: 15 residues. Trimming removed 4 bases from V and 8 bases from J; junction bases left unmatched: 9. CDR3 DNA: TGTGCCAGCAGCTCGAGTGGCGGGAGGGGGGATGAGCAGTTCTTC. As protein: CASSSSGGRGDEQFF.

There are many counts of this clonotype. This rearrangement joins TRBV12-5 to TRBJ2-3, with D perhaps TRBD2 (5 bases). The CDR3 has 15 residues. V lost 0 bases and J lost 5, with 12 bases in between. Germline V lookup: CDR1 LGHNT, CDR2 FRNRAP. The CDR3 region has the DNA TGTGCTAGTGGTTTGGTAACGGGCGGAGGAGATACGCAGTATTTT. Its translation is CASGLVTGGGDTQYF.

This clonotype was counted many times. The chain has TRBV6-1 and TRBJ2-7; the D gene is possibly TRBD2 (6 bases). There are 14 residues in the CDR3. V dropped 2 bases and J dropped 6 bases, with 14 bases sitting between them. Germline V CDR1 and CDR2: MNHNS, SASEGT. CDR3 nucleotides: TGTGCCAGCAGTGAACTGGGCATCGGGGGCGAGCAGTACTTC. This codes for CASSELGIGGEQYF.

The gene calls are TRBV5-5 and TRBJ1-6; 10 bases align to TRBD1. Germline CDR1 reads SGHKS; CDR2 reads YYEKEE (reference sequence). This CDR3 spans 16 amino acids. J was trimmed by 5 bases and V by 4 bases; bases with no gene match: 6. The CDR3 loop is CASSPGTGANNSPLHF. The CDR3 DNA reads TGTGCCAGCAGCCCGGGGACAGGGGCGAATAATTCACCCCTCCACTTT.

The chain uses TRBV27 and TRBJ2-7; D assignment may be TRBD1 or TRBD2 (5 bases each). The CDR3 totals 14 residues. Between the trimmed V and J ends, which lost 5 bases and 2 bases, there was a span of 13 bases. Germline-derived CDR1 and CDR2 are MNHEY and SMNVEV (reference sequence). CDR3: CASSPGSGPYEQYF. CDR3 DNA sequence: TGTGCCAGCAGTCCTGGGTCGGGACCCTACGAGCAGTACTTC.

This clonotype was found many times. V is TRBV6-1 and J is TRBJ1-1, with D uncertain. V was shortened by 6 bases and J by 0 bases, with 14 bases between the two germline ends. Looked up from germline, CDR1 is MNHNS and CDR2 is SASEGT. The CDR3 has 15 residues. CDR3 nucleotide sequence: TGTGCCAGCAGCCCAACACGAGGTATGAACACTGAAGCTTTCTTT. This sequence encodes CASSPTRGMNTEAFF.

A few counts support this clonotype. This chain uses TRBV19 with TRBJ1-3; D gene unclear. The CDR3 is 15 residues long. V was trimmed by 5 bases and J by 0 bases, leaving 11 bases between them. Germline CDR1 reads LNHDA; CDR2 reads SQIVND (reference sequence). CDR3 region: CASSRLLDSGNTIYF. The CDR3 bases are TGTGCCAGTAGTCGGTTGCTAGACTCTGGAAACACCATATATTTT.

The chain couples TRBV6-1 to TRBJ1-5; D unclear. Germline V gives CDR1 MNHNS, CDR2 SASEGT. This CDR3 contains 12 residues. V lost 8 bases and J 6 bases, leaving 11 bases between the germline ends. Written as DNA, the CDR3 is TGTGCCAGCGGCAGCGAGGGTCAGCCCCAGCATTTT. This encodes CASGSEGQPQHF.

This clonotype has at least ten counts. The J gene is TRBJ1-1, the V gene TRBV2; D gene unclear. The germline CDR1 and CDR2 sequences are SNHLY and FYNNEI. The CDR3 runs to 17 residues. Trimming cost V 4 bases and J 0 bases, with 18 bases left between them. The chain's CDR3 is CASSAGGALYVNTEAFF. The DNA of the CDR3 is TGTGCCAGCAGTGCGGGAGGTGCGCTGTATGTGAACACTGAAGCTTTCTTT.

This clonotype was seen many times. The rearrangement links TRBV28 to TRBJ2-2; 8 positions agree with TRBD1. This CDR3 comprises 17 residues. Trimming cost V 6 bases and J 1 base; bases outside gene matches: 10. Germline V gene data show CDR1 as MDHEN and CDR2 as SYDVKM. Here the CDR3 DNA reads TGTGCCAGCAGGATCAGGGGGCGATTGTGGAACACCGGGGAGCTGTTTTTT. Encoded protein: CASRIRGRLWNTGELFF.

This clonotype was counted many times. The rearrangement joins TRBV20-1 to TRBJ2-4; D possibly corresponds to TRBD1 (7 bases). The germline V gene encodes CDR1 DFQATT and CDR2 SNEGSKA (reference sequence). Trimming took 1 base from V and 9 from J, leaving 13 bases between them. CDR3 length: 13 amino acids. This CDR3 is CSARVEGASIQYF. The CDR3 DNA reads TGCAGTGCTAGAGTGGAGGGGGCGAGCATTCAGTACTTC.

Notes on this clonotype: Being one base from a much bigger clone, this may be a read error. The chain joins TRBV2 to TRBJ2-2; D is unresolved. Per the germline V gene, CDR1 is SNHLY and CDR2 is FYNNEI. The CDR3 covers 14 residues. In DNA form, the CDR3 reads TGTGCCAGCACTACCCTCCTTAACACCGAGGAGCTGTTTTTT. It encodes CASTTLLNTEELFF.

This clonotype was seen many times. V usage is TRBV6-1 and J usage is TRBJ2-7, with 9 positions matching TRBD2. Germline values: CDR1 MNHNS, CDR2 SASEGT. The CDR3 covers 16 residues. Losses at the gene ends were 5 bases for V and 4 bases for J; bases not matched to a gene: 12. The CDR3 sequence: CASSSSSGTSSYEQYF. CDR3 DNA sequence: TGTGCCAGCAGTTCAAGTTCCGGGACTAGCAGTTACGAGCAGTACTTC.

The chain is built from TRBV7-8 and TRBJ2-2; D is undetermined. The CDR3 runs to 15 residues. Per germline, CDR1 SGHVS and CDR2 FQNEAQ. Trimming stripped 1 base from V and 0 bases from J, with 6 bases between. The DNA for the CDR3 is TGTGCCAGCAGCTTAGGGTTCTCGAACACCGGGGAGCTGTTTTTT. Translated: CASSLGFSNTGELFF.

This clonotype was seen ten or more times. The chain carries TRBV7-9 and TRBJ2-4, with 9 bases aligning to TRBD2. V was pared by 5 bases and J by 6 bases, with 11 bases of the junction left unmatched. The CDR3 totals 16 residues. Per germline, CDR1 SEHNR and CDR2 FQNEAQ (reference sequence). The CDR3 sequence: CASSDQSGLAGNIQYF. In DNA, the CDR3 is TGTGCCAGCAGCGATCAATCGGGACTAGCAGGAAACATTCAGTACTTC.

Only a few counts were recorded for this clonotype. The chain links TRBV6-1 to TRBJ2-1; D possibly corresponds to TRBD2 (5 bases). The ends were cut back, 5 bases at V and 4 bases at J, with 12 bases in the middle. The germline V gene encodes CDR1 MNHNS and CDR2 SASEGT. CDR3 length: 14 residues. The chain's CDR3 is CASSLSEGYNEQFF. DNA of the CDR3: TGTGCCAGCAGTCTATCTGAGGGATACAATGAGCAGTTCTTC.